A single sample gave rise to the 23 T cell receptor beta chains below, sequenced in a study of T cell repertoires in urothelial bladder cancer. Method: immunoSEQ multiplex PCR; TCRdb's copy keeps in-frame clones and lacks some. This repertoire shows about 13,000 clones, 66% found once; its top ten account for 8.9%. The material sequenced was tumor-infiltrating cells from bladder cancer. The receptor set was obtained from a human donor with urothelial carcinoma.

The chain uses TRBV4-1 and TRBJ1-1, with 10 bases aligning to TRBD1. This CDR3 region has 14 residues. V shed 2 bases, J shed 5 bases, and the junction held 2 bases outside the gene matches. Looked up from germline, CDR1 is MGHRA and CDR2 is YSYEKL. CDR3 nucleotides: TGCGCCAGCAGCCAAAGGACAGGGGGTACTGAAGCTTTCTTT. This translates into CASSQRTGGTEAFF.

This CDR3 is CASSLAQMGTQYF. CDR3 in DNA: TGTGCCAGCAGCTTAGCACAGATGGGGACCCAGTACTTC. This rearrangement joins TRBV7-9 to TRBJ2-5; D is unresolved. V was cut by 0 bases and J by 7 bases, with 9 bases left in between. The germline gives CDR1 SEHNR, CDR2 FQNEAQ (reference sequence). The CDR3 is made up of 13 amino acids.

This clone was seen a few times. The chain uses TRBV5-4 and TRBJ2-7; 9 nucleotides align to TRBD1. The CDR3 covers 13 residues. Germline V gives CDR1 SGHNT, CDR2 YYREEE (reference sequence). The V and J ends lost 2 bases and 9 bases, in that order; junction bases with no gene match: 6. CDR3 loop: CASSFDRGERQYF. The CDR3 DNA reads TGTGCCAGCAGCTTTGACAGGGGGGAGAGGCAGTACTTC.

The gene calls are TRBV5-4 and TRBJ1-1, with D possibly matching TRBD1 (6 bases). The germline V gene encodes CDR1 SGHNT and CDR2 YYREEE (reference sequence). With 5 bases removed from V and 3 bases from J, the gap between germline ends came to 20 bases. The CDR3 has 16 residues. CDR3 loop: CASRPGGGGLHTEAFF. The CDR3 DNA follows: TGTGCCAGCAGGCCTGGAGGAGGGGGACTACACACTGAAGCTTTCTTT.

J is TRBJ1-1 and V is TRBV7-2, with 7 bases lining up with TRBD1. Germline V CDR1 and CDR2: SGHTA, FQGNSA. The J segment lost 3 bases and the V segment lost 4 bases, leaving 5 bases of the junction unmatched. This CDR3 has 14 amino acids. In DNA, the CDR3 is TGTGCCAGCAGCTGGCCAGGGGGTGACACTGAAGCTTTCTTT. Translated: CASSWPGGDTEAFF.

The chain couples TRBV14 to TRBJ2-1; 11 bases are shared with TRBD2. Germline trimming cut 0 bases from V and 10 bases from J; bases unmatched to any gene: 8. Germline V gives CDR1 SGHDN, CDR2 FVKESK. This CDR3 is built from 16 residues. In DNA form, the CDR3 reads TGTGCCAGCAGCCAAGACTCTAGCGGGGGGTCTAGGGAGCAGTTCTTC. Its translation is CASSQDSSGGSREQFF.

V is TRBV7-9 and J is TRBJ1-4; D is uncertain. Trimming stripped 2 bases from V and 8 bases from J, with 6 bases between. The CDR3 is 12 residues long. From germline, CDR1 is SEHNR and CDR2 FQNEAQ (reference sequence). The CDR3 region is CASSLLAEKLFF. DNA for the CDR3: TGTGCCAGCAGCTTACTGGCCGAAAAACTGTTTTTT.

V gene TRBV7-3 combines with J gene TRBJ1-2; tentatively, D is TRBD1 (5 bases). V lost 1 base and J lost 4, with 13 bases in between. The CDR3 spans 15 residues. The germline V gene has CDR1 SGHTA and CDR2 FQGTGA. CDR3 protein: CASSLIGGGLYGYTF. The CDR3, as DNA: TGTGCCAGCAGCTTAATAGGTGGGGGACTCTATGGCTACACCTTC.

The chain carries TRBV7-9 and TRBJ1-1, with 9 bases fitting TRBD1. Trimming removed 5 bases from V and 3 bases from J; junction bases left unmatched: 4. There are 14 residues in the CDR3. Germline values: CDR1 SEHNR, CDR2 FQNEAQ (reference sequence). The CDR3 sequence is CASSLRTGDTEAFF. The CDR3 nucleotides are TGTGCCAGCAGCCTCCGGACAGGGGACACTGAAGCTTTCTTT.

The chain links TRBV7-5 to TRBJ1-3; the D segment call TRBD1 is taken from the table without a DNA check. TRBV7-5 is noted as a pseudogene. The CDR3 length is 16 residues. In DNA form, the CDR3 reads TGTGCCAGCAGCTTTGGCACAGGAGTCTCTGGAAACACCATATATTTT. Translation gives CASSFGTGVSGNTIYF.

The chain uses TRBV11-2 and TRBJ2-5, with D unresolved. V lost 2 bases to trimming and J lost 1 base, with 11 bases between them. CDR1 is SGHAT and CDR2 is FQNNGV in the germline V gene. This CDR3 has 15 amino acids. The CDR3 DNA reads TGTGCCAGCAGCTTACGAGACGCCTCCCAAGAGACCCAGTACTTC. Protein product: CASSLRDASQETQYF. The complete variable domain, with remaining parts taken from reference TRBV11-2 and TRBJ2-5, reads EAGVAQSPRYKIIEKRQSVAFWCNPISGHATLYWYQQILGQGPKLLIQFQNNGVVDDSQLPKDRFSAERLKGVDSTLKIQPAKLEDSAVYLCASSLRDASQETQYFGPGTRLLVL.

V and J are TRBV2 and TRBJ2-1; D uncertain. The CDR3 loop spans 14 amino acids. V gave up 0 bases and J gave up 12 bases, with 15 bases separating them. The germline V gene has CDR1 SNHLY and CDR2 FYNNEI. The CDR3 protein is CASSEAGSGIGQFF. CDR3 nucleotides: TGTGCCAGCAGTGAAGCGGGGTCAGGAATAGGGCAGTTCTTC.

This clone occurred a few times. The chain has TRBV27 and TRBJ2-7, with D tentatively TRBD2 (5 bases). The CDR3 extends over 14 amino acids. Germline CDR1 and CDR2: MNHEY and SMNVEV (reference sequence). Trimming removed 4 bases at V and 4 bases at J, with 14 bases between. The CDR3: CASSYPGKMYEQYF. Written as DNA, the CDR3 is TGTGCCAGCAGTTACCCCGGGAAGATGTACGAGCAGTACTTC.

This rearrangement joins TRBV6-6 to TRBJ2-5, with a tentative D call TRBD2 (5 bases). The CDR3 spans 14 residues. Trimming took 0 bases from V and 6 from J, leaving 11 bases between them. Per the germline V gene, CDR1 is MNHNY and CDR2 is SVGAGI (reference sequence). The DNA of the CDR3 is TGTGCCAGCAGTTACTCGTCCGGGATGAAGACCCAGTACTTC. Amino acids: CASSYSSGMKTQYF.

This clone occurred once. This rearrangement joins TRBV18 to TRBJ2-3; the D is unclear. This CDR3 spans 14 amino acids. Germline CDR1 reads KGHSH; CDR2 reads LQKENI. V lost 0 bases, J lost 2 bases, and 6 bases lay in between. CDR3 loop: CASSPPTNTDTQYF. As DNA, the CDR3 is TGTGCCAGCTCACCACCGACAAACACAGATACGCAGTATTTT.

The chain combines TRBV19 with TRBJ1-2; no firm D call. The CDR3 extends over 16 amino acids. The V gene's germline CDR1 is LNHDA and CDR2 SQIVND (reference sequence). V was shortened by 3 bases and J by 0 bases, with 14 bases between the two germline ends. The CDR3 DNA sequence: TGTGCCAGTAGTATTTACGGCAGCCCTACTAACTATGGCTACACCTTC. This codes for CASSIYGSPTNYGYTF.

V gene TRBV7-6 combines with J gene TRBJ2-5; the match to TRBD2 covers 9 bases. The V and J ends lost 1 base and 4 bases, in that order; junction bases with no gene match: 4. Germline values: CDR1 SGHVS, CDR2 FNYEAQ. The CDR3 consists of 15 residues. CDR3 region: CASSLGSSGGETQYF. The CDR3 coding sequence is TGTGCCAGCAGCTTAGGCAGTAGCGGGGGAGAGACCCAGTACTTC.

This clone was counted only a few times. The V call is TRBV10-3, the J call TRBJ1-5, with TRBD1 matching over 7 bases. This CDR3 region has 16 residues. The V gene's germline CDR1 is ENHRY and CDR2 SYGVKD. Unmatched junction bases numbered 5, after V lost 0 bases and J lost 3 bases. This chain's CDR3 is CAISESVGGNNQPQHF. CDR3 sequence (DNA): TGTGCCATCAGTGAGTCAGTAGGGGGCAACAATCAGCCCCAGCATTTT.

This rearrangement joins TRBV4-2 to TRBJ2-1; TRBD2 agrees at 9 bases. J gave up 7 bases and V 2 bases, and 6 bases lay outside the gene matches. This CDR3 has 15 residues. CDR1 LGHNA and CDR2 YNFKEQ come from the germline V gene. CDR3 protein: CASSQSRGGQNEQFF. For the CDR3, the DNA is TGTGCCAGCAGCCAATCGCGGGGGGGCCAGAATGAGCAGTTCTTC.

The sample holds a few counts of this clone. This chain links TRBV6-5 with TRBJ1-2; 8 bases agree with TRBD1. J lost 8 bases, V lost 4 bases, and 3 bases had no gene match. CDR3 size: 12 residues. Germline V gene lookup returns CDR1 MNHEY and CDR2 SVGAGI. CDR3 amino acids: CASSSGGFGYTF. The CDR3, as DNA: TGTGCCAGCAGTTCAGGGGGCTTCGGCTACACCTTC.

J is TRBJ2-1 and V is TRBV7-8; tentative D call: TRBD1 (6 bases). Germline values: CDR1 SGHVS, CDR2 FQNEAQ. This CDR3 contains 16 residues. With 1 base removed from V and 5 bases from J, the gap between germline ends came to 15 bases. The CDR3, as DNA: TGTGCCAGCAGCTTAGAGAGACGTAGGGGGAACAATGAGCAGTTCTTC. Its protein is CASSLERRRGNNEQFF.

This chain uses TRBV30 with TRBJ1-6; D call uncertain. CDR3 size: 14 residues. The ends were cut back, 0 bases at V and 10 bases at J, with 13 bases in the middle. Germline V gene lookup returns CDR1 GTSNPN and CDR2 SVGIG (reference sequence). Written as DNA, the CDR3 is TGTGCCTGGAGTGTACGGGCAGGTGTGTCACCCCTCCACTTT. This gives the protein CAWSVRAGVSPLHF.

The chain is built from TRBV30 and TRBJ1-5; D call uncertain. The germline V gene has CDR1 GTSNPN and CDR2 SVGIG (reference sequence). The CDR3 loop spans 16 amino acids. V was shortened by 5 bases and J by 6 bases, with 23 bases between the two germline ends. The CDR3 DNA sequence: TGTGCCTGGGCCCCCTTTGTGGATCCTTCGGGTCAGCCCCAGCATTTT. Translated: CAWAPFVDPSGQPQHF.